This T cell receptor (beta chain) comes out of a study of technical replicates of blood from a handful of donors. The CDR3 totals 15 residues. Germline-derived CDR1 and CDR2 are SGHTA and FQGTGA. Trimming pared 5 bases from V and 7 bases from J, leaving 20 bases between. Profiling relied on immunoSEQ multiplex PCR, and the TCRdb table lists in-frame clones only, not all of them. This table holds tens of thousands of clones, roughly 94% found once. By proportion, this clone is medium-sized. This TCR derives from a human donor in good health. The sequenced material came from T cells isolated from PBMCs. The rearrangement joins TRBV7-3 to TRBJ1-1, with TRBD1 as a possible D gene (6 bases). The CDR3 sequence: CASSQSAGGRGEAFF. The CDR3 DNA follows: TGTGCCAGCAGCCAATCGGCGGGGGGCAGGGGTGAAGCTTTCTTT. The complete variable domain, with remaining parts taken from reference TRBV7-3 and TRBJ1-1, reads GAGVSQTPSNKVTEKGKYVELRCDPISGHTALYWYRQSLGQGPEFLIYFQGTGAADDSGLPNDRFFAVRPEGSVSTLKIQRTERGDSAVYLCASSQSAGGRGEAFFGQGTRLTVV.